These T cell receptor beta chains were read from a single sample in a study of OX40 agonist ivuxolimab in advanced cancers. Produced via immunoSEQ multiplex PCR; TCRdb's table is partial and in-frame only. The sample contains around 77,000 clones, 85% to 90% of which appear only once. Material: CD4+ or CD8+ T cells sorted from blood, obtained in a trial of the OX40 agonist ivuxolimab. These receptor sequences come from an adult with an advanced solid tumor such as melanoma, head and neck, liver or kidney cancer. The CDR3 runs from the conserved cysteine through the conserved F or W. The order of the fields is D gene, V gene, CDR3 length, J gene, clone size, CDR3 DNA, CDR3 protein. D genes are given only for firm matches. Clone size, where shown, is once, few, many, or a class for clones that have expanded.

D gene: NA; V gene: TRBV4-1; CDR3 length: 15; J gene: TRBJ2-1; clone size: few; CDR3 DNA: TGCGCCAGCAGCCAAGAGTCGCAGAGGGTTGGTGAGCAGTTCTTC; CDR3 protein: CASSQESQRVGEQFF
D gene: NA; V gene: TRBV12-5; CDR3 length: 13; J gene: TRBJ1-2; clone size: NA; CDR3 DNA: TGTGCTAGTGGTTTCGGCGGGTCCCATGGCTACACCTTC; CDR3 protein: CASGFGGSHGYTF
D gene: TRBD1; V gene: TRBV6-5; CDR3 length: 13; J gene: TRBJ1-1; clone size: NA; CDR3 DNA: TGTGCCAGCAGTGCCGACAGGGACACTGAAGCTTTCTTT; CDR3 protein: CASSADRDTEAFF
D gene: NA; V gene: TRBV4-2; CDR3 length: 15; J gene: TRBJ2-3; clone size: NA; CDR3 DNA: TGTGCCAGCAGCGTACCGGGTCCTGGCACAGATACGCAGTATTTT; CDR3 protein: CASSVPGPGTDTQYF
D gene: NA; V gene: TRBV7-6; CDR3 length: 13; J gene: TRBJ1-1; clone size: NA; CDR3 DNA: TGTGCCAGCAGCTTAGGTCAGAACACTGAAGCTTTCTTT; CDR3 protein: CASSLGQNTEAFF
D gene: NA; V gene: TRBV19; CDR3 length: 13; J gene: TRBJ1-2; clone size: NA; CDR3 DNA: TGTGCCAGTAGTATTGGGACCCCGGTTGGCTACACCTTC; CDR3 protein: CASSIGTPVGYTF
D gene: TRBD2; V gene: TRBV5-4; CDR3 length: 15; J gene: TRBJ2-3; clone size: NA; CDR3 DNA: TGTGCCAGCAGCTTGACTAGCGGGAAGGCAGATACGCAGTATTTT; CDR3 protein: CASSLTSGKADTQYF
D gene: NA; V gene: TRBV5-8; CDR3 length: 15; J gene: TRBJ2-1; clone size: NA; CDR3 DNA: TGTGCCAGCAGCCGCCCCCGTCTTAGAGGCAATGAGCAGTTCTTC; CDR3 protein: CASSRPRLRGNEQFF
D gene: NA; V gene: TRBV2; CDR3 length: 11; J gene: TRBJ2-5; clone size: NA; CDR3 DNA: TGTGCCAGCAGTGCCTGGGAGACCCAGTACTTC; CDR3 protein: CASSAWETQYF
D gene: NA; V gene: TRBV2; CDR3 length: 15; J gene: TRBJ2-4; clone size: NA; CDR3 DNA: TGTGCCAGCAGCAACGGGCAGGGATGGGAAAACATTCAGTACTTC; CDR3 protein: CASSNGQGWENIQYF
D gene: NA; V gene: TRBV30; CDR3 length: 13; J gene: TRBJ1-1; clone size: NA; CDR3 DNA: TGTGCCTGGAGCAGGACAGTGAACACTGAAGCTTTCTTT; CDR3 protein: CAWSRTVNTEAFF
D gene: NA; V gene: TRBV10-1; CDR3 length: 13; J gene: TRBJ2-3; clone size: NA; CDR3 DNA: TGCGCCAGCAGTGATTCACCGGCAGATACGCAGTATTTT; CDR3 protein: CASSDSPADTQYF
D gene: NA; V gene: TRBV7-2; CDR3 length: 12; J gene: TRBJ2-1; clone size: once; CDR3 DNA: TGTGCCAGCAGCTGGGGGGCCAATGAGCAGTTCTTC; CDR3 protein: CASSWGANEQFF
D gene: TRBD2; V gene: TRBV10-3; CDR3 length: 14; J gene: TRBJ2-3; clone size: NA; CDR3 DNA: TGTGCCATCAGTGATAGCGGGAGGTCAGATACGCAGTATTTT; CDR3 protein: CAISDSGRSDTQYF
D gene: TRBD2; V gene: TRBV7-2; CDR3 length: 15; J gene: TRBJ2-1; clone size: NA; CDR3 DNA: TGTGCCAGCAGCCGAGAGGCTAGCGGAAACAATGAGCAGTTCTTC; CDR3 protein: CASSREASGNNEQFF
D gene: TRBD2; V gene: TRBV25-1; CDR3 length: 12; J gene: TRBJ2-1; clone size: NA; CDR3 DNA: TGTGCCAGCAGTGGACTAGCAAATGAGCAGTTCTTC; CDR3 protein: CASSGLANEQFF
D gene: NA; V gene: TRBV5-4; CDR3 length: 17; J gene: TRBJ1-1; clone size: once; CDR3 DNA: TGTGCCAGCAGCGTGGCCTCCGGGGGATGGAGAAACACTGAAGCTTTCTTT; CDR3 protein: CASSVASGGWRNTEAFF
D gene: NA; V gene: TRBV7-3; CDR3 length: 14; J gene: TRBJ2-1; clone size: once; CDR3 DNA: TGTGCCAGCAGCACCAACAGGGTGTGGAATGAGCAGTTCTTC; CDR3 protein: CASSTNRVWNEQFF
D gene: NA; V gene: TRBV7-9; CDR3 length: 15; J gene: TRBJ1-1; clone size: NA; CDR3 DNA: TGTGCCAGCAGCTTAATAGGCGGGGGTGAAACTGAAGCTTTCTTT; CDR3 protein: CASSLIGGGETEAFF
D gene: NA; V gene: TRBV15; CDR3 length: 14; J gene: TRBJ2-1; clone size: NA; CDR3 DNA: TGTGCCACCAGCAGAGGGGGATTGTCAAATGAGCAGTTCTTC; CDR3 protein: CATSRGGLSNEQFF
D gene: TRBD2; V gene: TRBV7-3; CDR3 length: 16; J gene: TRBJ2-1; clone size: NA; CDR3 DNA: TGTGCCAGCACCGACGTGACTAGCGGGGGAGTTGATGAGCAGTTCTTC; CDR3 protein: CASTDVTSGGVDEQFF
D gene: TRBD1; V gene: TRBV27; CDR3 length: 14; J gene: TRBJ1-4; clone size: NA; CDR3 DNA: TGTGCCAGCGGGGGGACAGCGCTTAATGAAAAACTGTTTTTT; CDR3 protein: CASGGTALNEKLFF
D gene: NA; V gene: TRBV5-6; CDR3 length: 14; J gene: TRBJ2-7; clone size: NA; CDR3 DNA: TGTGCCAGCAGCTTGGACCAGGGAGTGTACGAGCAGTACTTC; CDR3 protein: CASSLDQGVYEQYF
D gene: TRBD1; V gene: TRBV6-6; CDR3 length: 15; J gene: TRBJ2-3; clone size: NA; CDR3 DNA: TGTGCCAGCAGTTATGGACAGGGTCGCACAGATACGCAGTATTTT; CDR3 protein: CASSYGQGRTDTQYF
D gene: TRBD2; V gene: TRBV9; CDR3 length: 16; J gene: TRBJ2-7; clone size: NA; CDR3 DNA: TGTGCCAGCAGCCCCCACGGGACTAGCGTTGCCTACGAGCAGTACTTC; CDR3 protein: CASSPHGTSVAYEQYF
D gene: TRBD1; V gene: TRBV30; CDR3 length: 15; J gene: TRBJ1-5; clone size: NA; CDR3 DNA: TGTGCCTGGGCACGGACAGGGAGAGGCAATCAGCCCCAGCATTTT; CDR3 protein: CAWARTGRGNQPQHF
D gene: TRBD1; V gene: TRBV29-1; CDR3 length: 15; J gene: TRBJ1-1; clone size: NA; CDR3 DNA: TGCAGCGTTGCTAGGGGACAGGGGGCGGGTACTGAAGCTTTCTTT; CDR3 protein: CSVARGQGAGTEAFF
D gene: NA; V gene: TRBV2; CDR3 length: 14; J gene: TRBJ2-4; clone size: NA; CDR3 DNA: TGTGCCAGCAGCGAGAACAGGGGGGGAAACATTCAGTACTTC; CDR3 protein: CASSENRGGNIQYF
D gene: NA; V gene: TRBV5-4; CDR3 length: 13; J gene: TRBJ1-2; clone size: NA; CDR3 DNA: TGTGCCAGCAGCTTGGGCCTAAACTATGGCTACACCTTC; CDR3 protein: CASSLGLNYGYTF
D gene: NA; V gene: TRBV9; CDR3 length: 15; J gene: TRBJ2-4; clone size: NA; CDR3 DNA: TGTGCCAGCAGCCCCGACCCTCTAGCCAAAAACATTCAGTACTTC; CDR3 protein: CASSPDPLAKNIQYF
D gene: NA; V gene: TRBV4-1; CDR3 length: 14; J gene: TRBJ1-5; clone size: NA; CDR3 DNA: TGCGCCAGCAGCCAAGAAACTGGGAATCAGCCCCAGCATTTT; CDR3 protein: CASSQETGNQPQHF
D gene: TRBD1; V gene: TRBV5-1; CDR3 length: 14; J gene: TRBJ1-2; clone size: NA; CDR3 DNA: TGCGCCAGCGGGGTAGGAGAGGGGGCTTATGGCTACACCTTC; CDR3 protein: CASGVGEGAYGYTF
D gene: TRBD2; V gene: TRBV7-9; CDR3 length: 16; J gene: TRBJ2-1; clone size: NA; CDR3 DNA: TGTGCCAGCAGCCCCCCCTGGAGTAGCGGGTGGGGTGAGCAGTTCTTC; CDR3 protein: CASSPPWSSGWGEQFF
D gene: NA; V gene: TRBV6-5; CDR3 length: 11; J gene: TRBJ2-1; clone size: NA; CDR3 DNA: TGTGCCAGCAGTTACGGGCATGAGCAGTTCTTC; CDR3 protein: CASSYGHEQFF
D gene: NA; V gene: TRBV6-6; CDR3 length: 15; J gene: TRBJ1-2; clone size: NA; CDR3 DNA: TGTGCCAGCAGTTACTCGGAGGGGGGGGGCTATGGCTACACCTTC; CDR3 protein: CASSYSEGGGYGYTF
D gene: NA; V gene: TRBV19; CDR3 length: 15; J gene: TRBJ2-3; clone size: NA; CDR3 DNA: TGTGCCAGTAGTCCTCGGACTGGAAACACAGATACGCAGTATTTT; CDR3 protein: CASSPRTGNTDTQYF
D gene: NA; V gene: TRBV28; CDR3 length: 12; J gene: TRBJ2-7; clone size: NA; CDR3 DNA: TGTGCCAGCAGTTCGGGGGCAGACGAGCAGTACTTC; CDR3 protein: CASSSGADEQYF
D gene: TRBD1; V gene: TRBV15; CDR3 length: 15; J gene: TRBJ1-3; clone size: NA; CDR3 DNA: TGTGCCACCAGCAGGGACAGGGCCTCTGGAAACACCATATATTTT; CDR3 protein: CATSRDRASGNTIYF
D gene: NA; V gene: TRBV5-1; CDR3 length: 15; J gene: TRBJ2-7; clone size: NA; CDR3 DNA: TGCGCCAGCAGCTTGGACCCTGCCGGAGTAGACGAGCAGTACTTC; CDR3 protein: CASSLDPAGVDEQYF
D gene: NA; V gene: TRBV5-1; CDR3 length: 12; J gene: TRBJ1-5; clone size: NA; CDR3 DNA: TGCGCCAGCAAGGGTGGAGGGCAGCCCCAGCATTTT; CDR3 protein: CASKGGGQPQHF
D gene: NA; V gene: TRBV23-1; CDR3 length: 13; J gene: TRBJ1-5; clone size: few; CDR3 DNA: TGCGCCAGCAGCCCTTTCGGGAATCAGCCCCAGCATTTT; CDR3 protein: CASSPFGNQPQHF
D gene: NA; V gene: TRBV19; CDR3 length: 14; J gene: TRBJ2-1; clone size: NA; CDR3 DNA: TGTGCCAGTAGTATAGTGGGATTCTCCAATGAGCAGTTCTTC; CDR3 protein: CASSIVGFSNEQFF
D gene: NA; V gene: TRBV5-1; CDR3 length: 15; J gene: TRBJ2-1; clone size: NA; CDR3 DNA: TGCGCCAGCAGCTTGGGGGCTAGCGAGTACAATGAGCAGTTCTTC; CDR3 protein: CASSLGASEYNEQFF
D gene: NA; V gene: TRBV7-2; CDR3 length: 13; J gene: TRBJ1-1; clone size: NA; CDR3 DNA: TGTGCCAGCAGCTTAATGAGGGGTACTGAAGCTTTCTTT; CDR3 protein: CASSLMRGTEAFF
D gene: NA; V gene: TRBV10-1; CDR3 length: 13; J gene: TRBJ2-7; clone size: NA; CDR3 DNA: TGCGCCAGCAGTGAGGACTCTCCCCCCGAGCAGTACTTC; CDR3 protein: CASSEDSPPEQYF
D gene: NA; V gene: TRBV18; CDR3 length: 13; J gene: TRBJ1-2; clone size: NA; CDR3 DNA: TGTGCCAGCTCACCACGACGGGATGAGGGCTACACCTTC; CDR3 protein: CASSPRRDEGYTF